Listed below are T cell receptor beta chains from one sample, sequenced in a study of Tregs in tolerant kidney transplant recipients. Sequenced by immunoSEQ multiplex PCR; TCRdb stores in-frame clones only, minus some. The repertoire consists of roughly 250,000 clones, with 80% to 85% occurring once and the leading ten covering approximately 0.69%. The sequenced sample consisted of CD4+ T cells from blood. Receptors were obtained from a human donor in good health. Both conserved end residues are part of each CDR3. The order of the fields is D gene, V gene, clone size, J gene, CDR3 DNA, CDR3 protein. The D gene is left open where the match is weak. Rows may omit the clone size; those that give it use once, few, many or a size class.

>TRBD1|TRBV6-6|once|TRBJ1-2
TGTGCCAGCAACGGACAGGGGGCTGGTGGCTACACCTTC
CASNGQGAGGYTF
>TRBD2|TRBV5-1|NA|TRBJ2-3
TGCGCCTCAGGGGCGGGGGGGCCATCAGATACGCAGTATTTT
CASGAGGPSDTQYF
>NA|TRBV7-3|NA|TRBJ2-2
TGTGCCAGCAGCCCCGACAGGAGTCGCACCGGGGAGCTGTTTTTT
CASSPDRSRTGELFF
>TRBD1|TRBV28|NA|TRBJ1-4
TGTGCCAGCAGTTCAGGGGGTTTGAATGAAAAACTGTTTTTT
CASSSGGLNEKLFF
>NA|TRBV15|few|TRBJ2-7
TGTGCCACCAGCGAGGGCGGGGGCGATTTCGACGAGCAGTACTTC
CATSEGGGDFDEQYF
>NA|TRBV6-5|NA|TRBJ2-1
TGTGCCAGCATGTGGGACTCCTACAATGAGCAGTTCTTC
CASMWDSYNEQFF
>TRBD1|TRBV19|NA|TRBJ1-2
TGTGCCAGTAGTATGCCTAGGTACAGGGGTGCTGGCTACACCTTC
CASSMPRYRGAGYTF
>NA|TRBV5-8|NA|TRBJ2-7
TGTGCCAGCAGCTCGGACACAGGGAGAGGGCTCTCCTACGAGCAGTACTTC
CASSSDTGRGLSYEQYF
>TRBD2|TRBV7-2|NA|TRBJ2-7
TGTGCCAGCAGCTTAGCCCTAGCGGGAGCCTACGAGCAGTACTTC
CASSLALAGAYEQYF
>TRBD2|TRBV25-1|NA|TRBJ2-1
TGTGCCAGCAGTGAACCCGGGACTAGCGGGAAAGGGAATGAGCAGTTCTTC
CASSEPGTSGKGNEQFF
>NA|TRBV9|NA|TRBJ1-1
TGTGCCAGCAGCGTATCCGGGCGCACTGAAGCTTTCTTT
CASSVSGRTEAFF
>TRBD1|TRBV15|NA|TRBJ1-5
TGTGCCACCAGCAGAGGGGACAGGATAACCCACCATCGCAATCAGCCCCAGCATTTT
CATSRGDRITHHRNQPQHF
>NA|TRBV13|NA|TRBJ1-2
TGTGCCAGCAGCTTTAGTAACTATGGCTACACCTTC
CASSFSNYGYTF
>TRBD1|TRBV4-2|NA|TRBJ1-2
TGTGCCAGCAGCCCCAGGACAGGAAGCAACTATGGCTACACCTTC
CASSPRTGSNYGYTF
>NA|TRBV2|NA|TRBJ1-6
TGTGCCAGCAGGTCGGGCAGCTGGAGCTCCTATAATTCACCCCTCCACTTT
CASRSGSWSSYNSPLHF
>NA|TRBV7-3|once|TRBJ1-1
TGTGCCAGCAGCTTAAGAGGGCGGGGGGCGCCGACTGAAGCTTTCTTT
CASSLRGRGAPTEAFF
>NA|TRBV6-1|NA|TRBJ1-4
TGTGCCAGCAAATTACAGCACGCAAATGAAAAACTGTTTTTT
CASKLQHANEKLFF
>TRBD2|TRBV18|NA|TRBJ2-5
TGTGCCAGCTCACCCTCGACTAGCCTTCCCCGCCAAGAGACCCAGTACTTC
CASSPSTSLPRQETQYF
>NA|TRBV9|NA|TRBJ2-2
TGTGCCAGCAGCGTAGTTCCCGGGAATACCGGGGAGCTGTTTTTT
CASSVVPGNTGELFF
>NA|TRBV5-6|NA|TRBJ1-6
TGTGCCAGCAGCGCGTGGGGTCAGGGGATACGACCCCTCCACTTT
CASSAWGQGIRPLHF
>NA|TRBV5-6|NA|TRBJ2-3
TGTGCCAGCAGCTCGAGACCGACCAGCACAGATACGCAGTATTTT
CASSSRPTSTDTQYF
>TRBD1|TRBV6-6|NA|TRBJ1-5
TGTGCCAGCAGTGACGGCTCGACAGGGAGTCAGCCCCAGCATTTT
CASSDGSTGSQPQHF
>NA|TRBV19|once|TRBJ2-6
TGTGCCGTAGAGTCTTACTCTGGGGCCAACGTCCTGACTTTC
CAVESYSGANVLTF
>NA|TRBV9|NA|TRBJ1-3
TGTGCCAGCAACCCCTGGCACAACCGCTCTGGAAACACCATATATTTT
CASNPWHNRSGNTIYF
>NA|TRBV11-2|NA|TRBJ2-5
TGTGCCAGCAGCTTGTCCTCGGGGAGATCGGAGACCCAGTACTTC
CASSLSSGRSETQYF